This paragraph reports one T cell receptor beta chain. Its target is unknown. The data belong to a study of T cell responses to AZD1222 COVID-19 vaccine. Overall study results and limits: Unmutated regions of variants are reportedly targeted by nearly half of spike-specific TCRs. Mostly white British, mostly female donors; authors suggested clonal diversity may be underestimated.

Germline V gene data show CDR1 as SGHKS and CDR2 as YYEKEE (reference sequence). CDR3 size: 15 residues. The V segment lost 4 bases and the J segment 5 bases; nucleotides outside the gene matches: 6. Sequencing was performed with immunoSEQ multiplex PCR; in TCRdb, only in-frame clones are kept and a portion is missing. The sample carries about 160,000 clones, around 89% recorded once. The chain joins TRBV5-5 to TRBJ2-2; TRBD1 matches 9 bases. The sequence was obtained from an adult who received the AZD1222 COVID-19 vaccine. Sequenced material: peripheral blood, taken 28 days after the second AZD1222 dose. This CDR3 reads CASSGYRGRTGELFF. CDR3 sequence (DNA): TGTGCCAGCAGCGGCTACAGGGGGCGGACCGGGGAGCTGTTTTTT.